The TCR beta chain described here comes from a study of T cell responses to AZD1222 COVID-19 vaccine. General study findings and limits: There were vaccine-associated CD4 TCRs across spike, dominant at 160-218 and 743-854. Repertoires were collected only later (after the peak T cell response had occurred). Only five to seven AZD1222 recipients were seropositive at baseline. Donors in the cohort were predominantly white British and more often female, and clonal diversity was possibly underestimated.

Here immunoSEQ multiplex PCR was the method, and the copy in TCRdb shows in-frame clones only, minus some. Of 75,000 to 85,000 clones listed, approximately 86% are singletons. Note on this clone: Its target is not known.

Trimming stripped 5 bases from V and 8 bases from J, with 15 bases between. This CDR3 has 14 residues. The germline CDR1 and CDR2 sequences are KGHDR and SFDVKD. The J gene is TRBJ2-4, the V gene TRBV24-1; D is ambiguous. The origin of this receptor is an adult in good health. The sample was peripheral blood, taken on day 0 of AZD1222 vaccination. In DNA, the CDR3 is TGTGCCACCAGTGGTCCGGGCCTAGAGGACATTCAGTACTTC. It yields the protein CATSGPGLEDIQYF.